These 2 T cell receptor beta chains came from one sample sequenced in a study of cytomegalovirus exposure and HLA in healthy donors. Primers for the PCR totalled 60 Vbeta and 13 Jbeta. Sequencing used immunoSEQ multiplex PCR; TCRdb keeps in-frame clones, though not all of them. The sample lists nearly 200,000 clones, roughly four fifths occurring once. The sequenced sample consisted of PBMCs. The source of these receptors is a woman under 40 in good health and CMV-seropositive.

This chain joins TRBV2 and TRBJ1-2; D not certain. This CDR3 has 13 residues. The germline V gene has CDR1 SNHLY and CDR2 FYNNEI. Trimming left V 5 bases short and J 8 bases short, with 15 bases between. The CDR3 reads CASSLALLGGYTF. CDR3 nucleotides: TGTGCCAGCAGTCTGGCCCTTCTGGGCGGCTACACCTTC.

CDR3 sequence: CASSVFGGSGEKLFF. CDR3 sequence (DNA): TGTGCCAGCAGCGTATTTGGGGGGAGTGGTGAAAAACTGTTTTTT. The rearrangement uses TRBV9 and TRBJ1-4, with D possibly TRBD1 on 5 matching bases. V gave up 1 base and J gave up 7 bases, with 14 bases separating them. The V gene's germline CDR1 is SGDLS and CDR2 YYNGEE. The CDR3 has 15 amino acids.